Reported below is one T cell receptor (beta chain). Its antigen is as yet unknown. This entry is derived from a study of post-analysis software for immune sequencing data. Study overall: Included courses were relapsing-remitting and secondary progressive multiple sclerosis; progressive-relapsing multiple sclerosis was also included. Whole-study findings and limits: Elevated frequency relative to controls characterized four to six TRBV segments in patients, TRBV5-6, TRBV5-1 and TRBV20-1 among them. Analysis by F measure revealed that same-batch samples clustered strongly together. People with multiple sclerosis had a significantly lower normalized Chao1 diversity than controls did.

The CDR3 consists of 14 residues. V was clipped by 6 bases and J by 2 bases; unmatched bases: 1. CDR1 ENHRY and CDR2 SYGVKD come from the germline V gene. The TCR beta cDNA libraries carried unique molecular identifiers. Via MiXCR, TCRdb re-called the PCR reads, giving one row per CDR3 protein. The sample carries hundreds of thousands of distinct CDR3 sequences, under 55% recorded once. Material: blood. The clonotype was recovered from a girl aged 10-17 years with multiple sclerosis. This rearrangement joins TRBV10-3 to TRBJ2-6; 7 positions match TRBD2. The CDR3 sequence: CAIRAGAGANVLTF. For the CDR3, the DNA is TGTGCCATCAGGGCGGGGGCTGGGGCCAACGTCCTGACTTTC.